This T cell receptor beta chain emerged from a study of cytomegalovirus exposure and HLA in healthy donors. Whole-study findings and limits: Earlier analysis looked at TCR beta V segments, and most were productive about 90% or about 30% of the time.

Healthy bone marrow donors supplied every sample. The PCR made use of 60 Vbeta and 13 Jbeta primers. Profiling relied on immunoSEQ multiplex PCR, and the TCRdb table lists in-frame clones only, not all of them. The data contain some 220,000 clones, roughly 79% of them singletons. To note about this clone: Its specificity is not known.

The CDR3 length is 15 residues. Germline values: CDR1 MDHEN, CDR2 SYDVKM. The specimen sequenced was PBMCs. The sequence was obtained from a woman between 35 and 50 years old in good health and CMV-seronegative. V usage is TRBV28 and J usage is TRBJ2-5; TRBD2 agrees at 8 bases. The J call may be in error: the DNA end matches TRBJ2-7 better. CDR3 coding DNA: TGTGCCAGCAGTTTTCGTAGCGGGGTTAGGTACGAGCAGTACTTC. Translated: CASSFRSGVRYEQYF.